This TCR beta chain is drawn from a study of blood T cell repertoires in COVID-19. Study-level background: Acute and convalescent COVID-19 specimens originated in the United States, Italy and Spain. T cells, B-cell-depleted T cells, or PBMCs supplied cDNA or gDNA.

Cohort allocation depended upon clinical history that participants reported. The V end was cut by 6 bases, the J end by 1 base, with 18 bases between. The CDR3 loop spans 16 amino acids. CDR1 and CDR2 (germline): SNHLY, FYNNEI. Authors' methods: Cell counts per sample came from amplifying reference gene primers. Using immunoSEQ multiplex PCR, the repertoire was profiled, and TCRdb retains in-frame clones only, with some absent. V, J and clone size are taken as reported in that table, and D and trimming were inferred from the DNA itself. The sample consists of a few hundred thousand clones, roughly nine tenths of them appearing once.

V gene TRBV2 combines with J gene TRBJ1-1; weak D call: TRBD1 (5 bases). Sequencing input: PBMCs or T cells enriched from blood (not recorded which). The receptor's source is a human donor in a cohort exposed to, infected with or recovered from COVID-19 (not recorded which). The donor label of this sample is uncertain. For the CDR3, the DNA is TGTGCCAGCAGGCCTGGTCAGGGCGAGAGGAACACTGAAGCTTTCTTT. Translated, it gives CASRPGQGERNTEAFF.